These T cell receptor beta chains were read from a single sample in a study of cytomegalovirus exposure and HLA in healthy donors. The protocol was immunoSEQ multiplex PCR, while the TCRdb copy is restricted to in-frame clones and leaves out a portion. The sample contains approximately 120,000 clones, 83% of which appear only once. Sample: PBMCs. The receptors come from a man aged 18 to 30 in good health and CMV-seropositive. Each CDR3 is given with its conserved first and last residue. D genes are given only for firm matches. Clone sizes are given selectively: once, few, many, or a class where the clone is expanded.

d_call: NA
j_call: TRBJ1-6
v_call: TRBV5-1
clone_size: NA
cdr3_nt: TGCGCCAGCAGCTTGGCAGGCCATGCGAATTCACCCCTCCACTTT
cdr3_aa: CASSLAGHANSPLHF

d_call: NA
j_call: TRBJ1-3
v_call: TRBV7-8
clone_size: NA
cdr3_nt: TGTGCCGGACAGTTAGGCACTACCTCTGGAAACACCATATATTTT
cdr3_aa: CAGQLGTTSGNTIYF

d_call: TRBD1
j_call: TRBJ2-3
v_call: TRBV18
clone_size: NA
cdr3_nt: TGTGCCAGCTCAGCCGGGACAGGGGTATTCGCAGATACGCAGTATTTT
cdr3_aa: CASSAGTGVFADTQYF

d_call: NA
j_call: TRBJ1-6
v_call: TRBV30
clone_size: NA
cdr3_nt: TGTGCCTGGAGTGCAGGGGACATAAATTCACCCCTCCACTTT
cdr3_aa: CAWSAGDINSPLHF

d_call: TRBD1
j_call: TRBJ1-5
v_call: TRBV19
clone_size: NA
cdr3_nt: TGTGCCAGTAGTATTTCGGACAGGGGCGGCAATCAGCCCCAGCATTTT
cdr3_aa: CASSISDRGGNQPQHF

d_call: NA
j_call: TRBJ1-1
v_call: TRBV2
clone_size: few
cdr3_nt: TGTGCCAGCAGTGAACCTTCGACAGCCACTGAAGCTTTCTTT
cdr3_aa: CASSEPSTATEAFF

d_call: NA
j_call: TRBJ2-1
v_call: TRBV6-6
clone_size: once
cdr3_nt: TGTGCCAGCAGTCCGGACACAACCTACAATGAGCAGTTCTTC
cdr3_aa: CASSPDTTYNEQFF

d_call: NA
j_call: TRBJ1-2
v_call: TRBV16
clone_size: NA
cdr3_nt: TGTGCCAGCAGCCCCGGTGGGACTCGTTATTATGGCTACACCTTC
cdr3_aa: CASSPGGTRYYGYTF

d_call: TRBD2
j_call: TRBJ2-1
v_call: TRBV28
clone_size: NA
cdr3_nt: TGTGCCAGCAGCCCTCTAGCGGGGGGGCCGACCTACAATGAGCAGTTCTTC
cdr3_aa: CASSPLAGGPTYNEQFF

d_call: TRBD1
j_call: TRBJ2-1
v_call: TRBV7-9
clone_size: NA
cdr3_nt: TGTGCCAGCAGCTTACAGGGGGCAAATGAGCAGTTCTTC
cdr3_aa: CASSLQGANEQFF

d_call: TRBD2
j_call: TRBJ2-5
v_call: TRBV28
clone_size: NA
cdr3_nt: TGTGCCAGCAGCTCAAGACTAGCGGGTGGAGAGACCCAGTACTTC
cdr3_aa: CASSSRLAGGETQYF

d_call: TRBD1
j_call: TRBJ1-1
v_call: TRBV6-6
clone_size: NA
cdr3_nt: TGTGCCAGCGCCACAGGGGGGAGTGAAGCTTTCTTT
cdr3_aa: CASATGGSEAFF

d_call: TRBD2
j_call: TRBJ2-7
v_call: TRBV19
clone_size: NA
cdr3_nt: TGTGCCAGTAGCCAGCCGTGGCGGGGGATCGACGAGCAGTACTTC
cdr3_aa: CASSQPWRGIDEQYF

d_call: NA
j_call: TRBJ2-3
v_call: TRBV2
clone_size: NA
cdr3_nt: TGTGCCAGCAGTGAATTCCTAGCAAGCACAGATACGCAGTATTTT
cdr3_aa: CASSEFLASTDTQYF

d_call: NA
j_call: TRBJ1-1
v_call: TRBV30
clone_size: NA
cdr3_nt: TGTGCCTGGTTAGCAGGAAGGGGGAACACTGAAGCTTTCTTT
cdr3_aa: CAWLAGRGNTEAFF

d_call: NA
j_call: TRBJ2-1
v_call: TRBV28
clone_size: NA
cdr3_nt: TGTGCCAGCAGTTCCCTTCCGACAGACCACAATGAGCAGTTCTTC
cdr3_aa: CASSSLPTDHNEQFF

d_call: NA
j_call: TRBJ2-7
v_call: TRBV18
clone_size: once
cdr3_nt: TGTGCCAGCTCACCATGGCAGGGGTCCTACGAGCAGTACTTC
cdr3_aa: CASSPWQGSYEQYF

d_call: NA
j_call: TRBJ1-1
v_call: TRBV7-9
clone_size: NA
cdr3_nt: TGTGCCAGCAGCTTAGGGCAGGGTCAGGACACTGAAGCTTTCTTT
cdr3_aa: CASSLGQGQDTEAFF

d_call: NA
j_call: TRBJ2-7
v_call: TRBV19
clone_size: NA
cdr3_nt: TGTGCCAGTAGTACTAGCGACTGGTCCTACGAGCAGTACTTC
cdr3_aa: CASSTSDWSYEQYF

d_call: TRBD2
j_call: TRBJ2-2
v_call: TRBV11-2
clone_size: NA
cdr3_nt: TGTGCCAGCAGCTTCGGACTAGCGGACACCGGGGAGCTGTTTTTT
cdr3_aa: CASSFGLADTGELFF

d_call: NA
j_call: TRBJ2-2
v_call: TRBV6-5
clone_size: NA
cdr3_nt: TGTGCCAGCACTCCTACTCGGGGTACCGGGGAGCTGTTTTTT
cdr3_aa: CASTPTRGTGELFF

d_call: TRBD1
j_call: TRBJ2-7
v_call: TRBV7-2
clone_size: NA
cdr3_nt: TGTGCCAGCGTCCCGGGACAGGGCCCCTACGAGCAGTACTTC
cdr3_aa: CASVPGQGPYEQYF

d_call: NA
j_call: TRBJ1-2
v_call: TRBV9
clone_size: NA
cdr3_nt: TGTGCCAGCAGCGTAGGAGGGCAACATGGCTACACCTTC
cdr3_aa: CASSVGGQHGYTF

d_call: NA
j_call: TRBJ2-5
v_call: TRBV28
clone_size: NA
cdr3_nt: TGTGCCAGCCAGCCCGGGTACCAAGAGACCCAGTACTTC
cdr3_aa: CASQPGYQETQYF

d_call: NA
j_call: TRBJ1-6
v_call: TRBV19
clone_size: NA
cdr3_nt: TGTGCCAGTAGTGACCGCACAGGGCATTCACCCCTCCACTTT
cdr3_aa: CASSDRTGHSPLHF

d_call: NA
j_call: TRBJ1-2
v_call: TRBV7-6
clone_size: NA
cdr3_nt: TGTGCCAGCAGCTTAGGTTCAGGGTGGATCCCCATCAATGGCTACACCTTC
cdr3_aa: CASSLGSGWIPINGYTF

d_call: NA
j_call: TRBJ1-5
v_call: TRBV6-4
clone_size: few
cdr3_nt: TGTGCCAGCAGGGGGCGACGGCTACCCCATCAGCCCCAGCATTTT
cdr3_aa: CASRGRRLPHQPQHF

d_call: NA
j_call: TRBJ2-7
v_call: TRBV5-1
clone_size: NA
cdr3_nt: TGCGCCAGCAGCTCCGGACAGATATTAAGCTACGAGCAGTACTTC
cdr3_aa: CASSSGQILSYEQYF

d_call: NA
j_call: TRBJ1-1
v_call: TRBV11-1
clone_size: NA
cdr3_nt: TGTGCCAGCAGTCGATTAAGCGGCACTGAAGCTTTCTTT
cdr3_aa: CASSRLSGTEAFF